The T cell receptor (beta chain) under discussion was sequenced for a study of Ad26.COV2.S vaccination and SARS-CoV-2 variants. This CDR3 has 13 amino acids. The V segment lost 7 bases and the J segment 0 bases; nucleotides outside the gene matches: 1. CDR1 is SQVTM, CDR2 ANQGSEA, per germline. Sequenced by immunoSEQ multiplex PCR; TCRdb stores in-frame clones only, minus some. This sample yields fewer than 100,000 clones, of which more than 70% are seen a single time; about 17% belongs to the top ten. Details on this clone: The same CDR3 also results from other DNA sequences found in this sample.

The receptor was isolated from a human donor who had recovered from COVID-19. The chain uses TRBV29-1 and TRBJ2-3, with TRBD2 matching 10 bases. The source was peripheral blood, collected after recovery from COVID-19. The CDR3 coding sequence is TGCAGCGAGCGGGAGGGAAGCACAGATACGCAGTATTTT. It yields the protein CSEREGSTDTQYF.